The present T cell receptor beta chain was sequenced within a study of blood T cell repertoires in COVID-19. In the study overall: Specimens from acute and convalescent COVID-19 originated in the United States, Italy and Spain. Sample material is recorded as cDNA or gDNA derived from T cells, B-cell-depleted T cells, or PBMCs.

Original handling: Counts of nucleated cells, estimated from reference gene primer amplification, were obtained. Libraries were prepared by immunoSEQ multiplex PCR; TCRdb keeps only in-frame clonotypes and omits some of them. V, J and clone size are those of that table, while D and trimming were read from the DNA. The data contain roughly 200,000 clones, around nine tenths of them singletons. Deletions cut 0 bases from V and 4 bases from J, with 18 bases between. This CDR3 spans 17 amino acids. Per germline, CDR1 SGHDN and CDR2 FVKESK. This rearrangement joins TRBV14 to TRBJ1-2; D gene uncertain. Sequenced input: peripheral blood. The TCR was taken from a man aged 60-69 years who had recovered from COVID-19. This chain's CDR3 is CASSQDLPGVSGYGYTF. CDR3 DNA sequence: TGTGCCAGCAGCCAAGATCTCCCCGGGGTTTCGGGCTATGGCTACACCTTC.